Below are 22 T cell receptor beta chains sequenced from a single sample in a study of T cell responses to AZD1222 COVID-19 vaccine. Libraries were prepared by immunoSEQ multiplex PCR; TCRdb keeps only in-frame clonotypes and omits some of them. The sample carries tens of thousands of clones, approximately 90% recorded once. Sequenced material: peripheral blood, taken 28 days after the second AZD1222 dose. The receptors were gathered from an adult who received the AZD1222 COVID-19 vaccine.

The J gene is TRBJ1-2, the V gene TRBV3-1 (or the pseudogene TRBV3-2), with D unclear. V gave up 3 bases and J gave up 5 bases, with 7 bases separating them. Per the germline V gene, CDR1 is LGHDT and CDR2 is YNNKEL (reference sequence). The CDR3 runs 12 residues. In nucleotides, the CDR3 is TGTGCCAGCAGCCACGAGTCTTATGGCTACACCTTC. Translation: CASSHESYGYTF.

This rearrangement joins TRBV2 to TRBJ2-1; 9 bases are shared with TRBD2. The CDR3 totals 13 residues. Germline CDR1 and CDR2: SNHLY and FYNNEI. After removal of 8 bases from V and 8 bases from J, the junction contained 7 bases not matched to a gene. CDR3 protein: CASQREVLYEQFF. In nucleotides, the CDR3 is TGTGCCAGCCAGCGGGAGGTTCTCTATGAGCAGTTCTTC.

V usage is TRBV18 and J usage is TRBJ2-7; D is perhaps TRBD1 or TRBD2 (6 bases each). The CDR3 consists of 12 residues. Germline V gene lookup returns CDR1 KGHSH and CDR2 LQKENI. Between the trimmed V and J ends, which lost 3 bases and 6 bases, there was a span of 9 bases. For the CDR3, the DNA is TGTGCCAGCTCACCTGGGGGGCCCGAGCAGTACTTC. Protein: CASSPGGPEQYF.

This clone was counted once. This chain uses TRBV21-1 with TRBJ1-5. TRBV21-1 is tagged as a pseudogene. The CDR3 is made up of 14 amino acids. The CDR3 sequence is CASSKVTSNQPQHF. In DNA form, the CDR3 reads TGTGCCAGCAGCAAGGTGACTAGCAATCAGCCCCAGCATTTT.

This chain connects TRBV5-1 to TRBJ2-5, with 11 nucleotides matching TRBD2. V was pared by 0 bases and J by 7 bases, with 11 bases of the junction left unmatched. The CDR3 consists of 17 residues. CDR1 and CDR2 from the germline V gene are SGHRS and YFSETQ. The CDR3 protein is CASSLVASGGPGGTQYF. Here the CDR3 DNA reads TGCGCCAGCAGCTTGGTCGCTAGCGGGGGGCCGGGTGGGACCCAGTACTTC.

The chain couples TRBV13 to TRBJ2-5; D is undetermined. The CDR3 runs to 13 residues. Trimming shortened V by 1 base and J by 2 bases, and 5 bases separated the two germline ends. In germline, CDR1 is PRHDT, CDR2 FYEKMQ (reference sequence). The CDR3 DNA is TGTGCCAGCAGCTTAGTCGGTCAAGAGACCCAGTACTTC. It encodes CASSLVGQETQYF.

This clone showed up just a few times. The same CDR3 also results from other DNA sequences found in this sample. The rearrangement joins TRBV6-5 to TRBJ1-5, with no clear D. This CDR3 contains 12 residues. Germline CDR1 and CDR2: MNHEY and SVGAGI. V lost 6 bases, J lost 3 bases, and 6 bases lay in between. The CDR3 loop reads CASSQPNQPQHF. The CDR3 nucleotides are TGTGCCAGCAGCCAACCCAATCAGCCCCAGCATTTT.

This clone occurred many times. The genes are TRBV28 and TRBJ1-1, with unresolved D. Trimming took 3 bases from V and 5 from J, leaving 16 bases between them. CDR1 MDHEN and CDR2 SYDVKM come from the germline V gene. This CDR3 contains 15 residues. CDR3 region: CASSFFRARRTEAFF. CDR3 nucleotide sequence: TGTGCCAGCAGTTTTTTTCGGGCGAGGCGGACTGAAGCTTTCTTT.

This clone was detected a few times. J is TRBJ1-6 and V is TRBV29-1; possible D gene TRBD1, 6 bases. The CDR3 is 15 amino acids. V lost 8 bases, J lost 2 bases, and 16 bases lay in between. From germline, CDR1 is SQVTM and CDR2 ANQGSEA. The CDR3 DNA sequence: TGCAGCTGGGGGCAGGACAAGACCTATAATTCACCCCTCCACTTT. Residues: CSWGQDKTYNSPLHF.

The chain combines TRBV6-5 with TRBJ1-2; D is perhaps TRBD1 (5 bases). The CDR3 totals 14 residues. Trimming removed 7 bases at V and 1 base at J, with 13 bases between. The germline V gene has CDR1 MNHEY and CDR2 SVGAGI. The CDR3 here is CASTGGRGNYGYTF. The DNA of the CDR3 is TGTGCCAGCACCGGGGGAAGGGGTAACTATGGCTACACCTTC.

The CDR3 DNA is TGTGCCAGCAGCTGGGCCCCCGGGACAGGGAATGAAAAACTGTTTTTT. It codes for CASSWAPGTGNEKLFF. The chain employs TRBV27 and TRBJ1-4; 9 nucleotides align to TRBD1. Germline lookup yields CDR1 MNHEY and CDR2 SMNVEV (reference sequence). The trim removed 6 bases at V and 5 bases at J, leaving 10 bases unmatched. The CDR3 runs 16 residues.

J is TRBJ2-2 and V is TRBV19; D is possibly TRBD2 (5 bases). The CDR3 is 17 residues long. Germline V gives CDR1 LNHDA, CDR2 SQIVND (reference sequence). Trimming took off 5 bases at V and 4 bases at J, with 20 bases between the two ends. Written as DNA, the CDR3 is TGTGCCAGTAGTTTCGAGGGAAGGTACGGAGGCACCGGGGAGCTGTTTTTT. This encodes CASSFEGRYGGTGELFF. The whole variable domain, filled in from reference TRBV19 and TRBJ2-2, reads DGGITQSPKYLFRKEGQNVTLSCEQNLNHDAMYWYRQDPGQGLRLIYYSQIVNDFQKGDIAEGYSVSREKKESFPLTVTSAQKNPTAFYLCASSFEGRYGGTGELFFGEGSRLTVL.

This rearrangement joins TRBV29-1 to TRBJ1-1; 8 positions match TRBD1. The germline CDR1 and CDR2 sequences are SQVTM and ANQGSEA. This CDR3 has 13 amino acids. The ends lost 6 bases at V and 5 bases at J; junction bases unmatched: 8. The CDR3 nucleotides are TGCAGCGTCGACAGGGGAAAAGGAACTGAAGCTTTCTTT. Its translation is CSVDRGKGTEAFF.

This rearrangement joins TRBV6-6 to TRBJ1-1; 7 bases map to TRBD1. V gave up 2 bases and J gave up 2 bases; unmatched junction bases: 2. The V gene's germline CDR1 is MNHNY and CDR2 SVGAGI (reference sequence). This CDR3 comprises 14 residues. The CDR3 spells CASSYPGGNTEAFF. The CDR3 coding sequence is TGTGCCAGCAGTTACCCAGGGGGTAACACTGAAGCTTTCTTT.

This chain links TRBV19 with TRBJ2-1; 7 bases fit TRBD1. This CDR3 region has 13 residues. V was pared by 8 bases and J by 8 bases, with 9 bases of the junction left unmatched. Germline V gives CDR1 LNHDA, CDR2 SQIVND (reference sequence). The CDR3 coding sequence is TGTGCCAGTGGGGAAAACAGGGGAGATGAGCAGTTCTTC. Protein sequence: CASGENRGDEQFF.

Comments on this clone: Other nucleotide sequences from this sample produce the same CDR3. Here the CDR3 DNA reads TGCGCCAGCAGCTTGGGGACGACAACTAATGAAAAACTGTTTTTT. This translates into CASSLGTTTNEKLFF. The chain links TRBV5-1 to TRBJ1-4; unclear D gene. Between the trimmed V and J ends, which lost 0 bases and 0 bases, there was a span of 6 bases. Germline CDR1 reads SGHRS; CDR2 reads YFSETQ. The CDR3 runs 15 residues.

This sequence joins TRBV20-1 and TRBJ1-1; D perhaps matches TRBD1 (5 bases). This CDR3 has 14 amino acids. Germline V CDR1 and CDR2: DFQATT, SNEGSKA (reference sequence). Trimming left V 3 bases short and J 1 base short, with 12 bases between. The CDR3 sequence: CSASRGYRNTEAFF. The CDR3 bases are TGCAGTGCTAGTAGGGGATATCGGAACACTGAAGCTTTCTTT.

The V and J genes are TRBV6-2 or TRBV6-3 and TRBJ2-7, with 7 bases identical to TRBD2. Trimming removed 0 bases from V and 5 bases from J; junction bases left unmatched: 7. The CDR3 loop spans 15 amino acids. The germline CDR1 and CDR2 sequences are MNHEY and SVGEGT. CDR3 nucleotides: TGTGCCAGCAGTTACTCGGGGGGAGGGCTCGACGAGCAGTACTTC. This gives the protein CASSYSGGGLDEQYF.

J is TRBJ1-1 and V is TRBV27, with D unclear. CDR1 MNHEY and CDR2 SMNVEV come from the germline V gene (reference sequence). V lost 4 bases and J lost 1, with 7 bases in between. The length of the CDR3 is 13 residues. The CDR3 DNA reads TGTGCCAGCAGTTGGGCGGAGAACACTGAAGCTTTCTTT. The encoded protein is CASSWAENTEAFF.

The chain has TRBV18 and TRBJ1-1; D remains ambiguous. Trimming left V 3 bases short and J 1 base short, with 3 bases between. Germline-derived CDR1 and CDR2 are KGHSH and LQKENI. The length of the CDR3 is 12 residues. As DNA, the CDR3 is TGTGCCAGCTCACCTGGGAACACTGAAGCTTTCTTT. Amino acid sequence: CASSPGNTEAFF.

This chain connects TRBV7-2 to TRBJ2-2; D is undetermined. The germline CDR1 and CDR2 sequences are SGHTA and FQGNSA. Between the trimmed V and J ends, which lost 3 bases and 3 bases, there was a span of 5 bases. The CDR3 spans 13 residues. The CDR3 sequence: CASSFVDTGELFF. CDR3 in DNA: TGTGCCAGCAGCTTCGTCGACACCGGGGAGCTGTTTTTT.

CDR3 in DNA: TGCGCCAGCAGCCAAGATTTGGGATCGTGGAATGAAAAACTGTTTTTT. Its protein is CASSQDLGSWNEKLFF. The rearrangement uses TRBV4-3 and TRBJ1-4; D not certain. The V end was cut by 0 bases, the J end by 5 bases, with 13 bases between. The CDR3 spans 16 residues. Germline V gene sequence: CDR1 LGHNA, CDR2 YSLEER.